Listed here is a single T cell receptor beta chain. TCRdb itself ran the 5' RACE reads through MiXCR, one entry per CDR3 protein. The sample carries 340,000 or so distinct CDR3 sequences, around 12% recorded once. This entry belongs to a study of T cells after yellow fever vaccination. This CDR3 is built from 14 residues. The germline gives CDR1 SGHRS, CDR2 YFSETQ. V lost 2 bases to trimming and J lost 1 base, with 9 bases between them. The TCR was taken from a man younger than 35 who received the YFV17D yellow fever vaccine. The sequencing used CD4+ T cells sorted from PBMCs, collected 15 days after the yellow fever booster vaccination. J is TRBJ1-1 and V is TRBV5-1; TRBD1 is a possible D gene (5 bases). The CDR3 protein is CASSFTQGNTEAFF. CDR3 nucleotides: TGCGCCAGCAGCTTCACCCAGGGGAACACTGAAGCTTTCTTT.